This T cell receptor beta chain was recovered during a study of technical replicates of blood from a handful of donors. Sequencing was performed with immunoSEQ multiplex PCR; in TCRdb, only in-frame clones are kept and a portion is missing. The sample lists about 60,000 clones, 87% seen once, with around 4.9% in the top ten. The germline V and J ends were trimmed by 3 bases and 2 bases, with 10 bases remaining between them. CDR3 length: 14 residues. In germline, CDR1 is ENHRY, CDR2 SYGVKD. The chain employs TRBV10-3 and TRBJ2-5; D possibly corresponds to TRBD2 (5 bases). This sequence originates from a human donor in good health. Some clones in this sample may be carry-over from other donors' samples. The source material was PBMCs. This chain's CDR3 is CAISDQRSQETQYF. CDR3 nucleotides: TGTGCCATCAGTGATCAGCGGAGTCAAGAGACCCAGTACTTC.